The TCR beta chain under discussion was sequenced for a study of blood T cell repertoires in COVID-19. This clone showed up just once. Sequencing was performed with immunoSEQ multiplex PCR; in TCRdb, only in-frame clones are kept and a portion is missing. The sample records about 220,000 clones, roughly four fifths being singletons. Germline CDR1 is SEHNR and CDR2 is FQNEAQ (reference sequence). Trimming removed 6 bases from V and 4 bases from J, with 13 bases in between. The CDR3 is made up of 13 amino acids. Specimen: peripheral blood. This chain links TRBV7-9 with TRBJ2-7; D gene unclear. The clonotype was recovered from a woman in her 70s with COVID-19, enrolled during active disease. CDR3 region: CASRSTSAYEQYF. The CDR3 DNA is TGTGCCAGCAGGTCTACCTCCGCATACGAGCAGTACTTC.